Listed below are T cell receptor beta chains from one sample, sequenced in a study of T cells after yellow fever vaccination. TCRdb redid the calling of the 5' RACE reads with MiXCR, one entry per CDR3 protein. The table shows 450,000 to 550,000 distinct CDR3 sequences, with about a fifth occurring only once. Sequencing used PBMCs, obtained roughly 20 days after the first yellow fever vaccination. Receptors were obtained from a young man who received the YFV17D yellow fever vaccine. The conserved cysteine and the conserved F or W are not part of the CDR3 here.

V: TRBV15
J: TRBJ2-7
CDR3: ATSRDIQGGHEQY

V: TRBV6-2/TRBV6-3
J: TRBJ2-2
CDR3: ASNLQGSGGELF

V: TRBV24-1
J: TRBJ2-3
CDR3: ATSDLTGDTQY

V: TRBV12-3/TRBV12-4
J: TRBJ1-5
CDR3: ASSLGVSRNQPQH

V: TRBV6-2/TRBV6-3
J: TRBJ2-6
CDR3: ASSYFSLSGANVLT

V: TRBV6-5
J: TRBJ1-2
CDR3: ASSLYTGTPNGYT

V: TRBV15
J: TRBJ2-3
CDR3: ATSRNVVAGTDTQY

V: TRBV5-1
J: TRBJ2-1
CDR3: ASSAAPAGGKNEQF

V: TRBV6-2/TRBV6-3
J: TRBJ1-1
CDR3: ATLWRAGTEAF

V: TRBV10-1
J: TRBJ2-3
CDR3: ASSEFKTGAQDTQY

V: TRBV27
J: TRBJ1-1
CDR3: ASSLNAQTEAF

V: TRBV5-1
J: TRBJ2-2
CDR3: ASSLYSANTGELF

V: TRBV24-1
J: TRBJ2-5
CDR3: ATSDGGTAQETQY

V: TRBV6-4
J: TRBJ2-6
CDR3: ASSEGRARSGANVLT

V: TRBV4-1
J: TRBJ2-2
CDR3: ASSQDPDSSSNTGELF

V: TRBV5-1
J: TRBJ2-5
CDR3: ASSLGGSPRQQRETQY

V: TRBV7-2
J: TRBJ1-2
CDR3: ASSLNPTGTGYT

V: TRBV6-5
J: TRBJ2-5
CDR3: ASSYLQGLSVETQY

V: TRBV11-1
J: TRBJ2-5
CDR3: ASSLVLRETQY

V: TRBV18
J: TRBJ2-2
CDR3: ASSPRGQSYTGELF

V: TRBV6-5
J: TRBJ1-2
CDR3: ASSYSLDREDGYT

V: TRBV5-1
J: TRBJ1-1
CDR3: ASRDRDTEAF

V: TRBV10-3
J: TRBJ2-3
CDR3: AIHSGSSDTQY

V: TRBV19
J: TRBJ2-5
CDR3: ASTPTGQETQY

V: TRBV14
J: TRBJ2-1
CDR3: ASSAPGQGTVNEQF

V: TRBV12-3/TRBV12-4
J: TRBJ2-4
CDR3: ASSLRTSGFRNIQY

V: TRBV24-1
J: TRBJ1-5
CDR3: ATSDPQADQPQH

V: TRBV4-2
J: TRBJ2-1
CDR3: ASSQDGLNEQF

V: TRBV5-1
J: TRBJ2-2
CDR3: ASSLKSGTGAGELF

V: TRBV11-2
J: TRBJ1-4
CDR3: ASSGSGGWLTNEKLF

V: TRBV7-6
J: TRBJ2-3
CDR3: ASSPRTSGPLGDTQY

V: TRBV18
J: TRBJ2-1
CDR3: ASSPRSGGTIGNEQF

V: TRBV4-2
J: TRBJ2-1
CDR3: ASSQEARASYNEQF

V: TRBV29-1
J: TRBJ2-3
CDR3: SVDGTSGGPDTQY

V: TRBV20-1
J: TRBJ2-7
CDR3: SARLAGGQEQY

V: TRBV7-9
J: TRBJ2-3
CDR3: ASSTWTGRLDTQY

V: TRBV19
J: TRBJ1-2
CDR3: ASSIPGTGGGYT

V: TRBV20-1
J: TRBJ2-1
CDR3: SARDPPRRAENEQF

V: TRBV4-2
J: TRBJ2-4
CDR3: ASSLIAAGGQNIQY